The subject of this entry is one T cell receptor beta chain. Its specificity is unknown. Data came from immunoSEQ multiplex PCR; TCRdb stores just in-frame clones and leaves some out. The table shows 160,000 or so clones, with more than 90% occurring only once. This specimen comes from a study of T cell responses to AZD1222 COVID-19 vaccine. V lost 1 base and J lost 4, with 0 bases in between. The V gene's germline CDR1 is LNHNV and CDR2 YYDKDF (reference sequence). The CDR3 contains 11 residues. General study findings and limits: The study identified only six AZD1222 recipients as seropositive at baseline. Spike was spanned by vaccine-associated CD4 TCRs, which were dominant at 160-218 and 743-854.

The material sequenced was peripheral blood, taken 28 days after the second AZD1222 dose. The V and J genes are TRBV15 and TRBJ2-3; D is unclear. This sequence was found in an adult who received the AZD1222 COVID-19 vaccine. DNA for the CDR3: TGTGCCACCAGCAGAGCAGATACGCAGTATTTT. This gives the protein CATSRADTQYF.